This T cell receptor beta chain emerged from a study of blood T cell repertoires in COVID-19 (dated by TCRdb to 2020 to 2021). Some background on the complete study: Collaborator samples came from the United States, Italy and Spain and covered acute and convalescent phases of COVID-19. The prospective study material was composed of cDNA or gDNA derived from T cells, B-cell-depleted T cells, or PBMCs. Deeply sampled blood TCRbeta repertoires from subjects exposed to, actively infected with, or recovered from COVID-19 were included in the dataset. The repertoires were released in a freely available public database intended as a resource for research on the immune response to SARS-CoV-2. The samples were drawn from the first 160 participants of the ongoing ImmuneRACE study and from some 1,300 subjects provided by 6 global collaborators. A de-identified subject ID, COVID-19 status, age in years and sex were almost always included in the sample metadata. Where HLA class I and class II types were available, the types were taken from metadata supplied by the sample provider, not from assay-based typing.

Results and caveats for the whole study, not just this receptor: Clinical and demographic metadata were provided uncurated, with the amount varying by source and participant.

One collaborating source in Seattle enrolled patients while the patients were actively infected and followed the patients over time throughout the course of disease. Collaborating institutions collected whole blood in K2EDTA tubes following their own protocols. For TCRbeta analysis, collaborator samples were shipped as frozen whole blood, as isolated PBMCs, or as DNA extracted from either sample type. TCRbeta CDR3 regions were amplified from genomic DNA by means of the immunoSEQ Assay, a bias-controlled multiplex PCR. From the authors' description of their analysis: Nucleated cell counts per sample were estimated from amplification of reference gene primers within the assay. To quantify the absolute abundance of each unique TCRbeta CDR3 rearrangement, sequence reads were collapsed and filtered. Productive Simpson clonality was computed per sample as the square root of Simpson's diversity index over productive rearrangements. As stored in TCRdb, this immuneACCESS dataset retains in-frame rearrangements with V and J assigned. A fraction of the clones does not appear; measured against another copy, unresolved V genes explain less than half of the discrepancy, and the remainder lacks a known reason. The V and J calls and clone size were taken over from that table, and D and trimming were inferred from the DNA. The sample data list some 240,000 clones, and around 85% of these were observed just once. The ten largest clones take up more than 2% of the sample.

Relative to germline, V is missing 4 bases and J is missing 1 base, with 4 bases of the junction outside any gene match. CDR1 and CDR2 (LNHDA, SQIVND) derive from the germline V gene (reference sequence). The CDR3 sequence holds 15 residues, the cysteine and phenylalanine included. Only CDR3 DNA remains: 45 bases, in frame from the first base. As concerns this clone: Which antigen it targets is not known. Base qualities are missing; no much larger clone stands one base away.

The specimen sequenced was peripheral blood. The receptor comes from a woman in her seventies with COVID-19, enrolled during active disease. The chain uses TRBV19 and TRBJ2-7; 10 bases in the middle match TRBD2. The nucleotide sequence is TGTGCCAGTAGTAGGCTAGCGGGGGATTCCTACGAGCAGTACTTC. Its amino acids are CASSRLAGDSYEQYF.